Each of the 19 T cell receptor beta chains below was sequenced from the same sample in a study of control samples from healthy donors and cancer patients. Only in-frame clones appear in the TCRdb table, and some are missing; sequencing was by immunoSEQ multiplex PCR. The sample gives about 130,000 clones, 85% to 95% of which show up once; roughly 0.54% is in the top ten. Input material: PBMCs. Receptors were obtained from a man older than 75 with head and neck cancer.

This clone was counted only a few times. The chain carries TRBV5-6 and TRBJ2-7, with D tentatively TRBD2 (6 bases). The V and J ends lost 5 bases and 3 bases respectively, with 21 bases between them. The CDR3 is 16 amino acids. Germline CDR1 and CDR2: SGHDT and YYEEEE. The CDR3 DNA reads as TGTGCCAGCAGAACCCGAGTCGGGGGATCCGACTACGAGCAGTACTTC. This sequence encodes CASRTRVGGSDYEQYF.

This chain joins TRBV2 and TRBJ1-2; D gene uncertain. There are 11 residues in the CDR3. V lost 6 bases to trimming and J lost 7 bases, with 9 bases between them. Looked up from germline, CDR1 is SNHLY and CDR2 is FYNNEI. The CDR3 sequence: CASRGLGGYTF. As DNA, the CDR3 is TGTGCCAGCAGAGGGCTTGGTGGCTACACCTTC.

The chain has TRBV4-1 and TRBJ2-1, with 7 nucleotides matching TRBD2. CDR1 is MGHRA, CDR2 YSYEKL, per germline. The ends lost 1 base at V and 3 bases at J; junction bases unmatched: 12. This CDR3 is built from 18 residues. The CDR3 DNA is TGCGCCAGCAGCCAAGTCGGCGGGAGAACCAAACACTACAATGAGCAGTTCTTC. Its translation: CASSQVGGRTKHYNEQFF.

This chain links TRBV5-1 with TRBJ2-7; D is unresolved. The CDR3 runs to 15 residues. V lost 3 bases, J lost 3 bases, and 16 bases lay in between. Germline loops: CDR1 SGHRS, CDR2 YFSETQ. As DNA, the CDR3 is TGCGCCAGCAGCTCACACCCGGGCCTCGGCTACGAGCAGTACTTC. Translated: CASSSHPGLGYEQYF.

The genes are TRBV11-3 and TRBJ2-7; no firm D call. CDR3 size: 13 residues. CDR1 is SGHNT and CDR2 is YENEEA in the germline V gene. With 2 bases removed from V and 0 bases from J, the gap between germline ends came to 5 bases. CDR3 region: CASSLHSSYEQYF. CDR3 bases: TGTGCCAGCAGCTTACATAGCTCCTACGAGCAGTACTTC.

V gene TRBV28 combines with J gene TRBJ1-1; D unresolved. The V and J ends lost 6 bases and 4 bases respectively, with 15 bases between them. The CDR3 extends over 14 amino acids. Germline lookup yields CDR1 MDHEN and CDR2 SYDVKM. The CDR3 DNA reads TGTGCCAGCAGGCCGCGGGAAATAGGCACTGAAGCTTTCTTT. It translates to CASRPREIGTEAFF.

CDR3 in amino acids: CASRILTGAGSPLHF. CDR3 nucleotides: TGTGCCAGCAGAATCCTAACGGGGGCGGGTTCACCCCTCCACTTT. The chain couples TRBV2 to TRBJ1-6, with TRBD1 as a possible D gene (6 bases). The CDR3 runs to 15 residues. The germline V gene encodes CDR1 SNHLY and CDR2 FYNNEI. Trimming took 6 bases from V and 9 from J, leaving 18 bases between them.

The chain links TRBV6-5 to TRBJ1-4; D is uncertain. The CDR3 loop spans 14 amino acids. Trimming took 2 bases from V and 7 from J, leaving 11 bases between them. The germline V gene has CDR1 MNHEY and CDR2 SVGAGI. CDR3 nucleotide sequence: TGTGCCAGCAGTTACGGGTTCGTGAGTGAAAAACTGTTTTTT. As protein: CASSYGFVSEKLFF.

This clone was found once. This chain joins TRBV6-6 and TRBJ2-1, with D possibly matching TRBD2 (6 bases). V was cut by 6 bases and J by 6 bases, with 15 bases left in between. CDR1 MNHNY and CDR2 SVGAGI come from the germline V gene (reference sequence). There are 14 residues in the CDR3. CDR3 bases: TGTGCCAGCAGCCCTCCTGGGGGAGGCAATGAGCAGTTCTTC. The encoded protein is CASSPPGGGNEQFF.

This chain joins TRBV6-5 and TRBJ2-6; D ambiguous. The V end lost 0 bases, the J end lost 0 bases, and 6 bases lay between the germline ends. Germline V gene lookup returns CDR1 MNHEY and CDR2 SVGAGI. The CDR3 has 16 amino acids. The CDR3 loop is CASSYSRHSGANVLTF. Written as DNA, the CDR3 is TGTGCCAGCAGTTACTCACGGCACTCTGGGGCCAACGTCCTGACTTTC.

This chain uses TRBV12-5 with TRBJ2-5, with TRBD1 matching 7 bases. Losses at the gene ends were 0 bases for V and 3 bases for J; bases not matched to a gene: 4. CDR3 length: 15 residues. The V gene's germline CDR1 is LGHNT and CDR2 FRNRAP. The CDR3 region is CASGLVPDREETQYF. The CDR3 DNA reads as TGTGCTAGTGGTTTGGTCCCCGACAGGGAAGAGACCCAGTACTTC.

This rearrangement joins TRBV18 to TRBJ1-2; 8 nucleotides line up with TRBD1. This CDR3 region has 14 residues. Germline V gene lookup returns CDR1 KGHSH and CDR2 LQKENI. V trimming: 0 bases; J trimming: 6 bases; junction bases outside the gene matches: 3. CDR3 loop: CASSPPNRGDGYTF. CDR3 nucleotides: TGTGCCAGCTCACCACCGAACAGGGGGGATGGCTACACCTTC.

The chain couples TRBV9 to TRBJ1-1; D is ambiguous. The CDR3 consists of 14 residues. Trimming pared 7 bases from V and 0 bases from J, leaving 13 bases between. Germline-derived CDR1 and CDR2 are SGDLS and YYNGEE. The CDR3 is CASQEGEMNTEAFF. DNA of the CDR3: TGTGCCAGCCAGGAGGGCGAAATGAACACTGAAGCTTTCTTT. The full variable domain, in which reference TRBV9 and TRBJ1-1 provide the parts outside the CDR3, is DSGVTQTPKHLITATGQRVTLRCSPRSGDLSVYWYQQSLDQGLQFLIQYYNGEERAKGNILERFSAQQFPDLHSELNLSSLELGDSALYFCASQEGEMNTEAFFGQGTRLTVV.

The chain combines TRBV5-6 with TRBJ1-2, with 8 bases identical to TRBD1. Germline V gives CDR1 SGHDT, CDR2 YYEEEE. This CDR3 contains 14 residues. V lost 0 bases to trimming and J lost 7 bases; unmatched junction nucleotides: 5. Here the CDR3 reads CASSLGGQVFGYTF. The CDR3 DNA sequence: TGTGCCAGCAGCTTGGGGGGACAGGTCTTTGGCTACACCTTC.

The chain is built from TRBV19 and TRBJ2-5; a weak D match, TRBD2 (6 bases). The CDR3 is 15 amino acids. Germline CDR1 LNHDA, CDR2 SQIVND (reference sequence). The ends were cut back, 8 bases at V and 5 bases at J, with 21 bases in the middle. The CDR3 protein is CASGPWPGVVETQYF. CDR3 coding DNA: TGTGCCAGTGGCCCCTGGCCGGGAGTGGTTGAGACCCAGTACTTC.

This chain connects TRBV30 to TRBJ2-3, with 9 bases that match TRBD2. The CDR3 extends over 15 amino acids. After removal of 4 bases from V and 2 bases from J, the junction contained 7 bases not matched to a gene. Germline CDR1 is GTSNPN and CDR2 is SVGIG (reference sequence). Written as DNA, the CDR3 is TGTGCCTGGACTCTGACTAGCGGCACCACAGATACGCAGTATTTT. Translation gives CAWTLTSGTTDTQYF.

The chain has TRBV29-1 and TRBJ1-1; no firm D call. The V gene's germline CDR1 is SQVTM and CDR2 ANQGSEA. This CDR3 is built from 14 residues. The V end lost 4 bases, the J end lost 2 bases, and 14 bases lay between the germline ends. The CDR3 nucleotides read TGCAGCGTTGCCCGGGGAAGGTTAAACACTGAAGCTTTCTTT. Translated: CSVARGRLNTEAFF.

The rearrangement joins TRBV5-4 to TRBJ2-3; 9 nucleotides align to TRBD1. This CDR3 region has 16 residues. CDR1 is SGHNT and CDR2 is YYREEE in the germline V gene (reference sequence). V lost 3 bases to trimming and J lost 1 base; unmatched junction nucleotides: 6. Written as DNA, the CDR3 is TGTGCCAGCAGCTCCCCCCGGGACAGGGGCACAGATACGCAGTATTTT. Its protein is CASSSPRDRGTDTQYF. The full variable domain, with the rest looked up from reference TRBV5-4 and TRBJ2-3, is ETGVTQSPTHLIKTRGQQVTLRCSSQSGHNTVSWYQQALGQGPQFIFQYYREEENGRGNFPPRFSGLQFPNYSSELNVNALELDDSALYLCASSSPRDRGTDTQYFGPGTRLTVL.

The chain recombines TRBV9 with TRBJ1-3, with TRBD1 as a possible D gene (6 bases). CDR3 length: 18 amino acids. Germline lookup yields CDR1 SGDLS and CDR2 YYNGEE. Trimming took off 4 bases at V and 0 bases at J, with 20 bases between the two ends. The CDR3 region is CASSSDPTGPSSGNTIYF. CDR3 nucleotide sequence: TGTGCCAGCAGCTCTGACCCGACAGGACCGAGCTCTGGAAACACCATATATTTT.